The 6 T cell receptor beta chains below all came from one sample that was sequenced in a study of blood T cell repertoires in COVID-19. Method: immunoSEQ multiplex PCR; TCRdb's copy keeps in-frame clones and lacks some. Of approximately 210,000 clones in the sample, roughly 86% were seen once. The sample consisted of peripheral blood. All receptors derive from a woman in her forties or fifties with active or convalescent COVID-19.

The chain links TRBV28 to TRBJ2-5, with a possible D match to TRBD2 (6 bases). The CDR3 runs to 16 residues. V was cut by 2 bases and J by 7 bases, with 20 bases left in between. CDR1 and CDR2 from the germline V gene are MDHEN and SYDVKM. As DNA, the CDR3 is TGTGCCAGCAGTTTAGGGCTCGGAGGGGCGTTGGGGACCCAGTACTTC. This sequence encodes CASSLGLGGALGTQYF.

The chain links TRBV9 to TRBJ2-7, with D possibly matching TRBD2 (6 bases). Between the trimmed V and J ends, which lost 4 bases and 3 bases, there was a span of 14 bases. CDR1 and CDR2 from the germline V gene are SGDLS and YYNGEE. The CDR3 runs to 14 residues. The CDR3 region is CASSSRRDFYEQYF. CDR3 in DNA: TGTGCCAGCAGCTCCCGCCGGGACTTCTACGAGCAGTACTTC.

This sequence joins TRBV3-1 (or the pseudogene TRBV3-2) and TRBJ1-1; 7 bases are a match to TRBD1. Germline V CDR1 and CDR2: LGHDT, YNNKEL (reference sequence). CDR3 length: 15 amino acids. The junction had 7 bases not matched to a gene; V was cut back by 3 bases and J by 3 bases. CDR3 nucleotide sequence: TGTGCCAGCAGCCAGGACAGGACGGGACACACTGAAGCTTTCTTT. Amino acid sequence: CASSQDRTGHTEAFF.

Comments on this clone: At one of its ends the junction is not consistent with the germline gene, which may arise from a read error. The chain recombines TRBV5-4 with TRBJ1-6; TRBD1 matches at 9 bases. This CDR3 is built from 16 residues. CDR1 and CDR2 (germline): SGHNT, YYREEE (reference sequence). In DNA form, the CDR3 reads TGTGCCAGCAGTTTGGACAGGGGCGGTTATAATTCACCCCTCCACTTT. This gives the protein CASSLDRGGYNSPLHF.

V usage is TRBV7-2 and J usage is TRBJ2-1, with no clear D. The CDR3 runs to 15 residues. The germline CDR1 and CDR2 sequences are SGHTA and FQGNSA. V was trimmed by 1 base and J by 0 bases, leaving 7 bases between them. The CDR3 is CASSLGPGSYNEQFF. DNA of the CDR3: TGTGCCAGCAGCTTAGGGCCGGGCTCCTACAATGAGCAGTTCTTC.

The CDR3 loop reads CASSIQDSNTDTQYF. CDR3 nucleotide sequence: TGTGCCAGCAGTATCCAGGACAGTAACACAGATACGCAGTATTTT. V and J are TRBV6-5 and TRBJ2-3; D might be TRBD1 (6 bases). The germline CDR1 and CDR2 sequences are MNHEY and SVGAGI. V gave up 5 bases and J gave up 2 bases, with 14 bases separating them. This CDR3 spans 15 amino acids.